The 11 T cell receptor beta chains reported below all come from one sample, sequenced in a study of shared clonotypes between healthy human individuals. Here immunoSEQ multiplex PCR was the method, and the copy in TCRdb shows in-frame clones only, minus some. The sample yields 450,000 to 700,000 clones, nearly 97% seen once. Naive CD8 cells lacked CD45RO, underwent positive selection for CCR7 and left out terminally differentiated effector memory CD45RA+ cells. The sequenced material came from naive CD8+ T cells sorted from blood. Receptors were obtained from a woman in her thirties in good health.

CDR3 in amino acids: CASAYSGSYNEQFF. The CDR3 coding sequence is TGTGCCAGCGCCTATAGCGGGAGCTACAATGAGCAGTTCTTC. V gene TRBV11-3 combines with J gene TRBJ2-1, with TRBD2 matching 9 bases. The CDR3 is 14 amino acids. Germline values: CDR1 SGHNT, CDR2 YENEEA. The V segment lost 8 bases and the J segment 3 bases; nucleotides outside the gene matches: 5. The complete variable domain, with remaining parts taken from reference TRBV11-3 and TRBJ2-1, reads EAGVVQSPRYKIIEKKQPVAFWCNPISGHNTLYWYLQNLGQGPELLIRYENEEAVDDSQLPKDRFSAERLKGVDSTLKIQPAELGDSAVYLCASAYSGSYNEQFFGPGTRLTVL.

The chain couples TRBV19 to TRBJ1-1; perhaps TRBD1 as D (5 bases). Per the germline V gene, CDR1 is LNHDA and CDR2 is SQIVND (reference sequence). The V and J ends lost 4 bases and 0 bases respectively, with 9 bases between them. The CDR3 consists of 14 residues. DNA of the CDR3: TGTGCCAGTAGTAACGGACACCTGAACACTGAAGCTTTCTTT. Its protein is CASSNGHLNTEAFF. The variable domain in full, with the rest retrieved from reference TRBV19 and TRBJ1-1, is DGGITQSPKYLFRKEGQNVTLSCEQNLNHDAMYWYRQDPGQGLRLIYYSQIVNDFQKGDIAEGYSVSREKKESFPLTVTSAQKNPTAFYLCASSNGHLNTEAFFGQGTRLTVV.

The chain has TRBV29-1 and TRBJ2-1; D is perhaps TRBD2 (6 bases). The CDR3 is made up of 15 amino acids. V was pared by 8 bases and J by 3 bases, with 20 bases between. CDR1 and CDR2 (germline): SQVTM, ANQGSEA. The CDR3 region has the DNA TGCAGCCTTTCTTTTGGTAGCGGCCTCTACAATGAGCAGTTCTTC. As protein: CSLSFGSGLYNEQFF.

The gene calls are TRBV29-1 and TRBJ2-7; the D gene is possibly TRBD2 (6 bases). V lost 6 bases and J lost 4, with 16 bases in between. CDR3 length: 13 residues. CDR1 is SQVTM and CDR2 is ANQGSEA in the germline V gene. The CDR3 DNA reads TGCAGCGTCTCGACACGGAGGGGTTACGAGCAGTACTTC. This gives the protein CSVSTRRGYEQYF.

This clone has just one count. The CDR3 loop is CASSSTPQETQYF. As DNA, the CDR3 is TGTGCCAGCAGCTCAACCCCCCAAGAGACCCAGTACTTC. The chain carries TRBV13 and TRBJ2-5; D gene ambiguous. Germline V gives CDR1 PRHDT, CDR2 FYEKMQ (reference sequence). This CDR3 has 13 residues. Between the trimmed V and J ends, which lost 4 bases and 1 base, there was a span of 7 bases.

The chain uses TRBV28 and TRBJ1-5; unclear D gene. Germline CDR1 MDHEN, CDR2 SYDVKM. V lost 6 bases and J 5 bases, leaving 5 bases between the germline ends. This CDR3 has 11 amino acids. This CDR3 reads CASSPHQPQHF. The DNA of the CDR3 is TGTGCCAGCAGCCCCCATCAGCCCCAGCATTTT. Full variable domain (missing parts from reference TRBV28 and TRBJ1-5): DVKVTQSSRYLVKRTGEKVFLECVQDMDHENMFWYRQDPGLGLRLIYFSYDVKMKEKGDIPEGYSVSREKKERFSLILESASTNQTSMYLCASSPHQPQHFGDGTRLSIL.

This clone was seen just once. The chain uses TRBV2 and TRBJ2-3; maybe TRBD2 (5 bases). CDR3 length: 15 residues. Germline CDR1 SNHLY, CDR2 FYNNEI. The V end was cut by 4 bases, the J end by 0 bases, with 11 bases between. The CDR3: CASSGESSSTDTQYF. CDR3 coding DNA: TGTGCCAGCAGTGGGGAGTCATCTAGCACAGATACGCAGTATTTT. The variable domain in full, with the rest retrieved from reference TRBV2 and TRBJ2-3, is EPEVTQTPSHQVTQMGQEVILRCVPISNHLYFYWYRQILGQKVEFLVSFYNNEISEKSEIFDDQFSVERPDGSNFTLKIRSTKLEDSAMYFCASSGESSSTDTQYFGPGTRLTVL.

Here the CDR3 reads CASSGFGTGYGYTF. The CDR3 DNA reads as TGTGCCAGTAGTGGTTTTGGGACAGGGTATGGCTACACCTTC. The chain employs TRBV19 and TRBJ1-2; TRBD1 matches 9 bases. V shed 5 bases, J shed 5 bases, and the junction held 6 bases outside the gene matches. There are 14 residues in the CDR3. Germline assignment: CDR1 LNHDA and CDR2 SQIVND (reference sequence).

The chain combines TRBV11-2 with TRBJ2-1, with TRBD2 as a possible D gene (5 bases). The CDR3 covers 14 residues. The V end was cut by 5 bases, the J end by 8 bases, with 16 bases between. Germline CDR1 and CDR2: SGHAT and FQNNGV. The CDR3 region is CASSRARVQDEQFF. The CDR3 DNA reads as TGTGCCAGCAGCCGGGCGAGGGTCCAGGATGAGCAGTTCTTC.

The CDR3 DNA follows: TGTGCCAGCAGCTCCACGACATTCTCTGGGGCCAACGTCCTGACTTTC. Protein product: CASSSTTFSGANVLTF. The V gene is TRBV11-2, the J gene TRBJ2-6, with unresolved D. V was pared by 4 bases and J by 0 bases, with 10 bases between. The CDR3 is 16 amino acids. Germline-derived CDR1 and CDR2 are SGHAT and FQNNGV.

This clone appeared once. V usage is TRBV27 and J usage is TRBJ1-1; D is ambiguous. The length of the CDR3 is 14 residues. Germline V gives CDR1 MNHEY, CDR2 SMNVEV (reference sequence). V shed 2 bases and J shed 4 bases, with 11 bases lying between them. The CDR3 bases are TGTGCCAGCAGTTTAGTCGGCCGAGGCACTGAAGCTTTCTTT. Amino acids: CASSLVGRGTEAFF.